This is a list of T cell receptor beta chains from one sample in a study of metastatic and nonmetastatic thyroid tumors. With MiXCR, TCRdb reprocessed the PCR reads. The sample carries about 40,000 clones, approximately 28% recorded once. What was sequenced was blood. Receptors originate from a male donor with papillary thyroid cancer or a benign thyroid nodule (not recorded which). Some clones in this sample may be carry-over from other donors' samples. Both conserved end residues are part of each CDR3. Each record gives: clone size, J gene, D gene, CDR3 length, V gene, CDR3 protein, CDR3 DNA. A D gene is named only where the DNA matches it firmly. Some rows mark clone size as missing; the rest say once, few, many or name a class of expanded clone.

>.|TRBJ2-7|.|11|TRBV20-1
CSAALGDEQYF
TGCAGTGCTGCCCTCGGGGACGAGCAGTACTTC
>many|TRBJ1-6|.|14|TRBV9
CASSVGGINSPLHF
TGTGCCAGCAGCGTCGGGGGGATAAATTCACCCCTCCACTTT
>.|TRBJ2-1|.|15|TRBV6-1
CASSELIVSYNEQFF
TGTGCCAGCAGCGAATTGATCGTCTCCTACAATGAGCAGTTCTTC
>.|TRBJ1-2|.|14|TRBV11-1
CASSLGVGNYGYTF
TGTGCCAGCAGCTTAGGAGTGGGTAACTATGGCTACACCTTC
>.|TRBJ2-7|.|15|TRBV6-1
CASSALGGGSYEQYF
TGTGCCAGCAGTGCCCTGGGAGGAGGGTCCTACGAGCAGTACTTC
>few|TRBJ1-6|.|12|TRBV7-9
CAIILGLAPLHF
TGTGCCATCATCTTAGGTCTCGCACCCCTCCACTTT
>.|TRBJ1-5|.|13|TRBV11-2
CASSPYSNQPQHF
TGTGCCAGCAGCCCGTATAGCAATCAGCCCCAGCATTTT
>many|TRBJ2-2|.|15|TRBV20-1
CSARGEGWGTGELFF
TGCAGTGCTAGAGGAGAGGGGTGGGGCACCGGGGAGCTGTTTTTT
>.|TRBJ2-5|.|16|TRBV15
CATSRDKRWGLEIQYF
TGTGCCACCAGCAGAGATAAGCGGTGGGGCCTAGAGATCCAGTACTTC
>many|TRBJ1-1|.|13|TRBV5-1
CASSFLPLDEAFF
TGCGCCAGCAGCTTCCTGCCCCTCGACGAAGCTTTCTTT
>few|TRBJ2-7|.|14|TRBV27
CASSSWDGIYEQYF
TGTGCAAGCAGTTCTTGGGACGGAATTTACGAGCAGTACTTC
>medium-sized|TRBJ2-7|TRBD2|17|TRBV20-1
CSAPSGGLAGASYEQYF
TGCAGTGCCCCCTCGGGTGGCCTAGCGGGAGCCTCCTACGAGCAGTACTTC
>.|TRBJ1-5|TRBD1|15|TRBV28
CASSTLTGGNQPQHF
TGTGCCAGCAGCACACTTACAGGGGGAAATCAGCCCCAGCATTTT
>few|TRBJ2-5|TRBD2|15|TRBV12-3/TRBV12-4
CASSWTSGRGETQYF
TGTGCCAGCAGCTGGACTAGCGGGAGAGGTGAGACCCAGTACTTC
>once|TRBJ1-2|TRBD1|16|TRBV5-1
CASSLDMGQGAPGYTF
TGCGCCAGCAGCTTGGACATGGGACAGGGGGCGCCCGGCTACACCTTC
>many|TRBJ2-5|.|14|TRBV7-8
CASSLGLGIETQYF
TGTGCCAGCAGCTTAGGTTTGGGTATCGAGACCCAGTACTTC
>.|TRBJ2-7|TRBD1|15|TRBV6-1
CASSSTGGAFYEQYF
TGTGCCAGCAGTTCCACAGGGGGCGCCTTCTACGAGCAGTACTTC
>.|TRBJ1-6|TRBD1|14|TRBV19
CASSIGTGGSPLHF
TGTGCCAGTAGTATCGGGACAGGGGGTTCACCCCTCCACTTT
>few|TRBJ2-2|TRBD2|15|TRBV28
CASSLPGGHTGELFF
TGTGCCAGCAGTCTGCCGGGAGGCCACACCGGTGAGCTGTTTTTT
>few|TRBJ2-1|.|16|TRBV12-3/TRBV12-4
CASSPLAGWLYNEQFF
TGTGCCAGCAGTCCCCTGGCGGGGTGGCTCTACAATGAGCAGTTCTTC
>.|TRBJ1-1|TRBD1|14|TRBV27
CASSPRQGRTEAFF
TGTGCCAGCAGTCCAAGACAGGGACGAACTGAAGCTTTCTTT
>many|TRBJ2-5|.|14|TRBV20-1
CSAHKLPTRETQYF
TGCAGTGCTCACAAACTACCTACCCGGGAGACCCAGTACTTC
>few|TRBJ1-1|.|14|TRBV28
CASISELSGTEAFF
TGTGCCAGCATAAGCGAGTTATCGGGGACTGAAGCTTTCTTT
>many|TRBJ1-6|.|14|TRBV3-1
CASSQGLGASPLHF
TGTGCCAGCAGCCAGGGACTCGGTGCTTCACCCCTCCACTTT
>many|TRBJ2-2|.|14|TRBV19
CASSIQGITGELFF
TGTGCCAGTAGTATACAGGGGATCACCGGGGAGCTGTTTTTT
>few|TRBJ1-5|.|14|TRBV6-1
CASSQGSCNQPQHF
TGTGCCAGCAGTCAGGGGTCCTGCAATCAGCCCCAGCATTTT
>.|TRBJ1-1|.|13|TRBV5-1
CASKGRLNTEAFF
TGCGCCAGCAAGGGGAGATTGAACACTGAAGCTTTCTTT
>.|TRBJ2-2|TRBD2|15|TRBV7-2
CASSRGGDDTVELFF
TGTGCCAGCAGCCGGGGGGGTGATGACACTGTGGAGCTGTTTTTT
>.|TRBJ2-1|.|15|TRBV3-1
CASSPGRSGNNEQFF
TGTGCCAGCAGCCCAGGCCGTAGCGGAAACAATGAGCAGTTCTTC
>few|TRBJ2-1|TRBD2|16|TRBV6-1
CASSDVGLGYYNEQFF
TGTGCCAGCAGTGATGTGGGACTAGGGTACTACAATGAGCAGTTCTTC
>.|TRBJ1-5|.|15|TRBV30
CAWSDQLSGNQPQHF
TGTGCCTGGAGCGACCAGCTATCAGGCAATCAGCCCCAGCATTTT
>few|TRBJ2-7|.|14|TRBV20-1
CSAPSGRLAYEQYF
TGCAGTGCTCCATCGGGACGCCTCGCCTACGAGCAGTACTTC
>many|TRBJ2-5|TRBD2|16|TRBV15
CATSRDKRGGLETQYF
TGTGCCACCAGCAGAGATAAGCGGGGGGGCCTAGAGACCCAGTACTTC
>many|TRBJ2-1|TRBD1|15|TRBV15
CATRGGTGDLTEQFF
TGTGCCACCAGAGGCGGGACAGGGGATTTGACTGAGCAGTTCTTC
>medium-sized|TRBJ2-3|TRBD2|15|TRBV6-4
CASSDSGGSADTQYF
TGTGCCAGCAGTGACTCGGGCGGGAGCGCAGATACGCAGTATTTT
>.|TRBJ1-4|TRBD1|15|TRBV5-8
CASSGTGRTNEKLFF
TGTGCCAGCAGCGGGACAGGTCGAACTAATGAAAAACTGTTTTTT
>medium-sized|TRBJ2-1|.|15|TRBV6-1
CASRWDTHSYNEQFF
TGTGCCAGCAGATGGGACACTCACTCCTACAATGAGCAGTTCTTC
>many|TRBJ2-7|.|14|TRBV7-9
CASSLAEGNYEQYF
TGTGCCAGCAGCTTAGCGGAGGGGAACTACGAGCAGTACTTC
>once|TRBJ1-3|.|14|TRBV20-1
CSARDKTGGNTIYF
TGCAGTGCACGAGACAAGACAGGCGGAAACACCATATATTTT
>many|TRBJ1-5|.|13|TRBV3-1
CASSRQQNQPQHF
TGTGCCAGCAGCCGACAACAGAATCAGCCCCAGCATTTT
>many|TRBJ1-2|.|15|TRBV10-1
CASSDSSQGTAGYTF
TGCGCCAGCAGTGACAGTTCACAGGGAACGGCTGGCTACACCTTC
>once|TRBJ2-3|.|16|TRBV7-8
CASSLGVIAGTDTQYF
TGTGCCAGCAGCTTAGGTGTCATAGCTGGGACCGATACGCAGTATTTT
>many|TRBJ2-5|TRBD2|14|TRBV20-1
CSARFASGQETQYF
TGCAGTGCTAGGTTCGCTAGCGGGCAAGAGACCCAGTACTTC
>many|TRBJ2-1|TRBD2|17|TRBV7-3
CASSLFGVSGDYNEQFF
TGTGCCAGCAGCCTATTCGGTGTTAGCGGGGACTACAATGAGCAGTTCTTC
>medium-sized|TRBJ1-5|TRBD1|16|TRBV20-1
CSAPLRQGYSNQPQHF
TGCAGTGCTCCCCTGAGACAGGGGTATAGCAATCAGCCCCAGCATTTT
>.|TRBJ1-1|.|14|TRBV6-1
CASTESWGYTEAFF
TGTGCCAGCACAGAAAGTTGGGGGTACACTGAAGCTTTCTTT
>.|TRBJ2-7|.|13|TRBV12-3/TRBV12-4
CASSLSGTYEQYF
TGTGCCAGCAGTTTATCCGGAACCTACGAGCAGTACTTC
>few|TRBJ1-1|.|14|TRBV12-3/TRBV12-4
CASSSGGRAIEAFF
TGTGCCAGCAGTTCGGGGGGAAGGGCCATTGAAGCTTTCTTT
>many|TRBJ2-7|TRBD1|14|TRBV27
CASSNRQGGIEQYF
TGTGCCAGCAGTAACCGACAGGGTGGGATCGAGCAGTACTTC
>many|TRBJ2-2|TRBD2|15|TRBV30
CAWSVAGGDTGELFF
TGTGCCTGGAGTGTAGCGGGAGGGGACACCGGGGAGCTGTTTTTT
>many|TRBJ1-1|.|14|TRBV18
CASSPRDHNTEAFF
TGTGCCAGCTCACCACGCGACCACAACACTGAAGCTTTCTTT
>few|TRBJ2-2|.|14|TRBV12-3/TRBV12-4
CASTLRGNTGELFF
TGTGCCAGCACTCTGCGGGGGAACACCGGGGAGCTGTTTTTT
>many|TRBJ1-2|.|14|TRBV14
CASSPWTRSYGYTF
TGTGCCAGCAGCCCCTGGACCAGGAGCTATGGCTACACCTTC
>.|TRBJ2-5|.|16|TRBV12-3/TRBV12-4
CASSYPGTGGYETQYF
TGTGCCAGCAGTTACCCCGGTACAGGTGGTTATGAGACCCAGTACTTC
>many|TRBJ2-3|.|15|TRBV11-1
CASNRREQSTDTQYF
TGTGCCAGCAACCGCAGGGAACAAAGCACAGATACGCAGTATTTT
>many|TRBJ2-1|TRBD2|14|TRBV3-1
CASSQASGGTEQFF
TGTGCCAGCAGCCAAGCAAGCGGGGGAACGGAGCAGTTCTTC
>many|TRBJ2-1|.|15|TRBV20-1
CSASDSTNGGNEQFF
TGCAGTGCTAGTGATTCGACAAACGGCGGGAATGAGCAGTTCTTC
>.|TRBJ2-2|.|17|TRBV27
CASRQGSGMTLGGELFF
TGTGCCAGCAGGCAGGGAAGCGGCATGACCCTAGGCGGGGAGCTGTTTTTT
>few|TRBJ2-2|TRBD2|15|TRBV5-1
CASSWGLPNTGELFF
TGCGCCAGCAGCTGGGGACTACCGAACACCGGGGAGCTGTTTTTT
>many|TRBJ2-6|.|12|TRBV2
CARDSGANVLTF
TGTGCCAGGGATTCTGGGGCCAACGTCCTGACTTTC